Listed below are T cell receptor beta chains from one sample, sequenced in a study of OX40 agonist ivuxolimab in advanced cancers. The assay was immunoSEQ multiplex PCR, and TCRdb's table has in-frame clones only and misses some. The sample lists approximately 50,000 clones, 75% to 85% seen once, with 2% to 3% in the top ten. The sequencing here drew on CD4+ or CD8+ T cells sorted from blood, taken in a trial of the OX40 agonist ivuxolimab. All receptors come from an adult with an advanced solid tumor such as melanoma, head and neck, liver or kidney cancer. CDR3s include the opening cysteine and the closing phenylalanine or tryptophan. Where a row states a size, it is once, few, many or the class of an expanded clone; other rows omit it.

>15|TRBJ1-2|TRBV2|once
CASSEGEGRGLGYTF
>15|TRBJ1-5|TRBV5-8|few
CASSHRTGRNQPQHF
>18|TRBJ1-5|TRBV28|NA
CASRSYGRGAGSNQPQHF
>16|TRBJ1-1|TRBV5-1|NA
CASSLGQGGLNTEAFF
>13|TRBJ1-2|TRBV27|NA
CASSLKQTNGYTF
>17|TRBJ1-4|TRBV15|NA
CATSNLPGTAYNEKLFF
>13|TRBJ1-1|TRBV7-2|NA
CASSSGQPFEAFF
>16|TRBJ1-1|TRBV16|NA
CASSQSTGGVGTEAFF
>14|TRBJ2-7|TRBV4-3|NA
CASSQAGGGHEQYF
>15|TRBJ1-1|TRBV28|medium-sized
CASSPPTKGTPEAFF
>14|TRBJ2-7|TRBV30|NA
CAWSRGQGTYEQYF
>14|TRBJ2-3|TRBV5-1|NA
CASSSITGTDTQYF
>15|TRBJ1-2|TRBV4-2|few
CASSPQGREDYGYTF
>15|TRBJ2-3|TRBV25-1|few
CASQNLGIGTDTQYF
>15|TRBJ1-2|TRBV18|NA
CASSPRSDREGGYTF
>14|TRBJ2-7|TRBV6-5|NA
CASTVTGGSYEQYF
>16|TRBJ2-3|TRBV7-2|NA
CASSLGRGGSGDTQYF
>17|TRBJ2-2|TRBV7-2|NA
CASSPHGTYANTGELFF
>12|TRBJ2-5|TRBV29-1|NA
CSVEGGQETQYF